This T cell receptor beta chain appears in the sequencing data of a study of beta chain features in type 1 diabetes. Study findings and constraints: Researchers report that Type 1 diabetes patients had moderately but significantly shorter TCRB CDR3s across all four CD4+ subsets.

The germline V and J ends were trimmed by 5 bases and 0 bases, with 19 bases remaining between them. The CDR3 runs 17 residues. The germline V gene has CDR1 SGHDN and CDR2 FVKESK. TCRB transcripts that were expressed got sequenced, as all of the isolated RNA had been reverse transcribed. The repertoire was sequenced with immunoSEQ multiplex PCR; TCRdb's copy has only in-frame clones and lacks some. The sample has approximately 600,000 clones, roughly 12% seen once. This clone was picked up a small number of times. Its antigen is currently unknown. The sequencing input was naive CD4+ T cells from blood. This chain links TRBV14 with TRBJ2-5; a weak D match, TRBD2 (7 bases). This receptor was identified in a man younger than 40 with type 1 diabetes. The CDR3 loop is CASSATTGGRYQETQYF. In DNA, the CDR3 is TGTGCCAGCAGCGCGACGACGGGGGGCCGGTACCAAGAGACCCAGTACTTC.